The 17 T cell receptor beta chains below come from one sample, sequenced in a study of regulatory T cells in long-lasting Graves disease. For TCR beta, libraries came from iRepertoire HTBI primers and Arm-PCR of CDR3 regions. TCRdb analysed the multiplex PCR reads with MiXCR anew, one entry per CDR3 protein. There are around 450,000 distinct CDR3 sequences in the sample; about 15% occur only once, and approximately 7.8% lies in the top ten. Time point reported: newly diagnosed GD, antithyroid drugs for less than 3 months. The TCR library was prepared using RNA isolated from PBMCs. This same sample was also taken into another study, of T cells in Graves' hyperthyroidism and ophthalmopathy.

Sample: peripheral blood mononuclear cells (PBMCs), taken at new diagnosis, from a patient treated with antithyroid drugs. These receptors all come from a woman aged 40 to 49 with Graves disease.

In this sample, this clonotype turned up many times. The genes are TRBV5-1 and TRBJ2-7, with 8 bases aligning to TRBD2. Germline assignment: CDR1 SGHRS and CDR2 YFSETQ. The CDR3 consists of 15 residues. The trim removed 0 bases at V and 5 bases at J, leaving 7 bases unmatched. CDR3 in DNA: TGCGCCAGCAGCTTGGCCCGGACTAGCTTAGACGAGCAGTACTTC. Protein: CASSLARTSLDEQYF.

There are many counts of this clonotype. The rearrangement joins TRBV30 to TRBJ1-1; tentatively, D is TRBD1 (5 bases). The V end was cut by 4 bases, the J end by 5 bases, with 17 bases between. Looked up from germline, CDR1 is GTSNPN and CDR2 is SVGIG (reference sequence). CDR3 length: 14 amino acids. CDR3 region: CAWTYGGEGTEAFF. The CDR3 DNA reads as TGTGCCTGGACGTACGGGGGAGAGGGGACTGAAGCTTTCTTT.

This clonotype was recorded many times. This rearrangement joins TRBV28 to TRBJ2-5, with a possible D match to TRBD2 (5 bases). Germline V CDR1 and CDR2: MDHEN, SYDVKM. Trimming shortened V by 6 bases and J by 10 bases, and 15 bases separated the two germline ends. This CDR3 has 12 residues. CDR3 sequence reads: CASRGARADQYF. The CDR3 DNA reads as TGTGCCAGCAGGGGCGCGAGGGCGGACCAGTACTTC.

This clonotype has ten or more counts. This chain uses TRBV20-1 with TRBJ1-3; TRBD1 matches at 7 bases. The CDR3 length is 14 residues. V shed 3 bases and J 4 bases; nucleotides not matched to a gene: 6. CDR1 and CDR2 (germline): DFQATT, SNEGSKA (reference sequence). Here the CDR3 DNA reads TGCAGTGCTAGGCCGGACAGGATCGGAAACACCATATATTTT. It encodes CSARPDRIGNTIYF.

This clonotype was found many times. The chain recombines TRBV28 with TRBJ1-2; a weak D match, TRBD1 (6 bases). The V end was cut by 5 bases, the J end by 7 bases, with 17 bases between. In germline, CDR1 is MDHEN, CDR2 SYDVKM. This CDR3 has 14 amino acids. Here the CDR3 reads CASSPRLGAGGYTF. CDR3 nucleotide sequence: TGTGCCAGCAGTCCTCGGTTGGGGGCAGGTGGCTACACCTTC.

On this clonotype: Just one base apart from a much larger clone, this may be a read error. The genes are TRBV28 and TRBJ2-2; 7 bases fit TRBD1. The CDR3 length is 16 residues. The V gene end was trimmed by 6 bases and the J gene end by 6 bases; junction bases not matched to a gene: 13. Germline-derived CDR1 and CDR2 are MDHEN and SYDVKM. The chain's CDR3 is CASRSDRESYAGELFF. The CDR3 DNA follows: TGTGCCAGCAGATCCGACAGGGAAAGTTACGCCGGGGAGCTGTTTTTT. Drawing the rest from reference TRBV28 and TRBJ2-2, the complete variable domain is DVKVTQSSRYLVKRTGEKVFLECVQDMDHENMFWYRQDPGLGLRLIYFSYDVKMKEKGDIPEGYSVSREKKERFSLILESASTNQTSMYLCASRSDRESYAGELFFGEGSRLTVL.

Comments on this clonotype: A single base is all that separates this from a far larger clone, so a read error is likely. V gene TRBV11-2 combines with J gene TRBJ2-3, with D tentatively TRBD1 (5 bases). The end of the DNA aligns better with TRBJ1-1, so the J call may be wrong. The CDR3 totals 12 residues. The germline gives CDR1 SGHAT, CDR2 FQNNGV. DNA for the CDR3: TGTGCCAGCAGCTCAGGGTCCACCTTAGCTTTCTTT. Its protein is CASSSGSTLAFF.

This clonotype occurred many times. The chain links TRBV11-2 to TRBJ1-6; no clear D gene. Trimming removed 1 base at V and 8 bases at J, with 6 bases between. From germline, CDR1 is SGHAT and CDR2 FQNNGV. The CDR3 has 13 amino acids. CDR3 coding DNA: TGTGCCAGCAGCTTAGCCACTTATTCACCCCTCCACTTT. Its translation: CASSLATYSPLHF.

The J gene is TRBJ1-4, the V gene TRBV20-1; D is ambiguous. Per germline, CDR1 DFQATT and CDR2 SNEGSKA (reference sequence). V was shortened by 8 bases and J by 0 bases, with 10 bases between the two germline ends. CDR3 length: 13 residues. CDR3 in DNA: TGCAGTTTAATACACACAACTAATGAAAAACTGTTTTTT. Amino acid sequence: CSLIHTTNEKLFF.

This clonotype came up many times. The V gene is TRBV28, the J gene TRBJ2-3, with a possible D match to TRBD1 (5 bases). The V end was cut by 3 bases, the J end by 5 bases, with 12 bases between. The CDR3 runs to 14 residues. Per the germline V gene, CDR1 is MDHEN and CDR2 is SYDVKM. The CDR3 DNA reads TGTGCCAGCAGTTTCCAGGGTGGGGAAGATACGCAGTATTTT. Amino acids: CASSFQGGEDTQYF.

This clonotype has only a few counts. One junction end does not reproduce the germline sequence, and a read error may be involved. This chain uses TRBV4-2 with TRBJ2-7, with a tentative D call TRBD1 (6 bases). The CDR3 is 16 residues long. Looked up from germline, CDR1 is LGHNA and CDR2 is YNFKEQ. The CDR3 DNA sequence: TGTGCCAGCAGCGAAGACTCAGGGGCTTCCTCCTACGAGCAGTACTTC. This sequence encodes CASSEDSGASSYEQYF.

Ten or more counts support this clonotype. The gene calls are TRBV6-2 or TRBV6-3 and TRBJ2-3, with TRBD2 matching over 8 bases. V shed 8 bases, J shed 2 bases, and the junction held 6 bases outside the gene matches. There are 14 residues in the CDR3. The germline CDR1 and CDR2 sequences are MNHEY and SVGEGT. DNA for the CDR3: TGTGCCAGCCGGTCTAGCGGGCTCACAGATACGCAGTATTTT. Amino acid sequence: CASRSSGLTDTQYF.

This clonotype appeared a single time. This chain uses TRBV11-2 with TRBJ1-1; no reliable D call. The V end was cut by 3 bases, the J end by 1 base, with 12 bases between. The CDR3 is made up of 15 amino acids. CDR1 is SGHAT and CDR2 is FQNNGV in the germline V gene. The CDR3 loop reads CASSLNLHANTEAFF. The CDR3 region has the DNA TGTGCCAGCAGCTTGAATCTCCACGCGAACACTGAAGCTTTCTTT.

There are many counts of this clonotype. The rearrangement joins TRBV6-2 or TRBV6-3 to TRBJ1-1, with TRBD1 identical over 8 bases. The CDR3 runs 15 residues. Germline CDR1 MNHEY, CDR2 SVGEGT. Losses at the gene ends were 5 bases for V and 5 bases for J; bases not matched to a gene: 10. CDR3 bases: TGTGCCAGCAGTGCAGCTCAGGGGGCTGGGACTGAAGCTTTCTTT. As protein: CASSAAQGAGTEAFF.

Only a few counts were recorded for this clonotype. The gene calls are TRBV14 and TRBJ2-2, with TRBD1 matching 9 bases. The junction had 5 bases not matched to a gene; V was cut back by 1 base and J by 5 bases. This CDR3 has 16 residues. Germline V lookup: CDR1 SGHDN, CDR2 FVKESK. The CDR3 DNA sequence: TGTGCCAGCAGCCAAGGAAACAGGGGGCTGACCGGGGAGCTGTTTTTT. Amino acids: CASSQGNRGLTGELFF.

This clonotype was seen ten or more times. The chain employs TRBV11-3 and TRBJ1-6; perhaps TRBD1 as D (5 bases). Germline V gives CDR1 SGHNT, CDR2 YENEEA. V lost 4 bases and J lost 5, with 9 bases in between. CDR3 length: 14 amino acids. For the CDR3, the DNA is TGTGCCAGCAGCTCCTCGGGACATAATTCACCCCTCCACTTT. Encoded protein: CASSSSGHNSPLHF. The variable domain in full, with the rest retrieved from reference TRBV11-3 and TRBJ1-6, is EAGVVQSPRYKIIEKKQPVAFWCNPISGHNTLYWYLQNLGQGPELLIRYENEEAVDDSQLPKDRFSAERLKGVDSTLKIQPAELGDSAVYLCASSSSGHNSPLHFGNGTRLTVT.

V and J are TRBV20-1 and TRBJ2-1, with D perhaps matching TRBD1 or TRBD2 (5 bases each). Per the germline V gene, CDR1 is DFQATT and CDR2 is SNEGSKA (reference sequence). Trimming took off 6 bases at V and 7 bases at J, with 13 bases between the two ends. The CDR3 spans 12 residues. CDR3 residues: CSAEGPLNEQFF. The CDR3 nucleotides are TGCAGTGCAGAGGGACCCCTAAATGAGCAGTTCTTC.